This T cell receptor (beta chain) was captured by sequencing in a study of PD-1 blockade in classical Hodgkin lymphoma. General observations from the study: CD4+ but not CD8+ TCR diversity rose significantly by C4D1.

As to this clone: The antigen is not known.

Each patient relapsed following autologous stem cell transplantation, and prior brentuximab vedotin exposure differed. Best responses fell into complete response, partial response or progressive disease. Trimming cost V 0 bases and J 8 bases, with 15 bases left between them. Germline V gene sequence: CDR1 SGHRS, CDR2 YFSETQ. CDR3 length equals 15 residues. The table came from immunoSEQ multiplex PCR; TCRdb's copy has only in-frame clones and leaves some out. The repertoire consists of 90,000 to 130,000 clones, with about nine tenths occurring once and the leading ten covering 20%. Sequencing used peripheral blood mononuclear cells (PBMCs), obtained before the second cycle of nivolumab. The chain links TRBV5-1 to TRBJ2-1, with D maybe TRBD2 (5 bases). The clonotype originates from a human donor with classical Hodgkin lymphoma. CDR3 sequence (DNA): TGCGCCAGCAGCTTGGTGTTCCGGGGTTCCGATGAGCAGTTCTTC. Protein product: CASSLVFRGSDEQFF.